Following are 21 T cell receptor beta chains from one sample sequenced in a study of response to subunit inactivated influenza vaccine. Each CDR3 protein gets one entry after TCRdb re-called the RT-PCR reads with MiXCR. The data contain just under 550,000 distinct CDR3 sequences, roughly 25% of them seen just once; the ten biggest clones take up 2.5% to 3.5%. This sample was also put to use in a study of T cells expressing NK-cell markers. That investigation notes: TCR beta cDNA was generated via 5'RACE template switching incorporating UMIs.

Material: CD4+ T cells sorted from PBMCs, obtained less than 13 days after vaccination. The receptors were gathered from a man between 45 and 60 years old who received an inactivated influenza vaccine.

The chain is built from TRBV7-8 and TRBJ1-4, with TRBD1 matching 7 bases. There are 16 residues in the CDR3. Germline V gene sequence: CDR1 SGHVS, CDR2 FQNEAQ. Trimming at V came to 7 bases and at J to 3 bases, leaving 11 bases not matched to a gene. This CDR3 is CASKGQTGSANEKLFF. CDR3 nucleotide sequence: TGTGCCAGCAAGGGACAGACTGGTTCTGCTAATGAAAAACTGTTTTTT.

The chain has TRBV29-1 and TRBJ1-1, with 7 bases aligning to TRBD1. CDR3 length equals 15 residues. Germline loops: CDR1 SQVTM, CDR2 ANQGSEA. V lost 5 bases and J lost 2; bases outside the gene matches: 11. CDR3 DNA: TGCAGCGTTAGACGGTGGGGGACAGATAACACTGAAGCTTTCTTT. Amino acids: CSVRRWGTDNTEAFF.

The chain uses TRBV20-1 and TRBJ2-7, with D hard to call. This CDR3 region has 11 residues. The V end was cut by 3 bases, the J end by 0 bases, with 3 bases between. The germline CDR1 and CDR2 sequences are DFQATT and SNEGSKA (reference sequence). The CDR3 protein is CSARYSYEQYF. CDR3 nucleotides: TGCAGTGCTAGGTACTCCTACGAGCAGTACTTC.

The CDR3 DNA reads TGTGCCAGCAGTGAAATGTGGGGCTCCTACGAGCAGTACTTC. It yields the protein CASSEMWGSYEQYF. The chain uses TRBV6-1 and TRBJ2-7; D is undetermined. The CDR3 contains 14 residues. The germline gives CDR1 MNHNS, CDR2 SASEGT. V was shortened by 2 bases and J by 0 bases, with 8 bases between the two germline ends.

This clonotype has more than one count but fewer than ten. This sequence joins TRBV7-9 and TRBJ2-7; D unclear. The V and J ends lost 2 bases and 0 bases respectively, with 14 bases between them. CDR1 and CDR2 (germline): SEHNR, FQNEAQ (reference sequence). The CDR3 runs to 16 residues. CDR3 residues: CASSLLSPGGSYEQYF. In DNA form, the CDR3 reads TGTGCCAGCAGCTTACTCTCCCCGGGCGGCTCCTACGAGCAGTACTTC.

The CDR3 DNA is TGTGCCAGCAGCAAAGCGGTAGGGTACGGAGGGGCCAACGTCCTGACTTTC. Translated: CASSKAVGYGGANVLTF. This chain connects TRBV21-1 to TRBJ2-6. TRBV21-1 is a pseudogene locus. CDR3 length: 17 residues.

This clonotype occurred a few times. CDR3 DNA sequence: TGCAGCGTTGGACTAGCGGGGGGGCCGACAGATACGCAGTATTTT. Translating gives CSVGLAGGPTDTQYF. The chain links TRBV29-1 to TRBJ2-3; the match to TRBD2 covers 14 bases. The V and J ends lost 4 bases and 3 bases, in that order; junction bases with no gene match: 3. The CDR3 length is 15 residues. From germline, CDR1 is SQVTM and CDR2 ANQGSEA.

V is TRBV20-1 and J is TRBJ2-5; TRBD2 matches 10 bases. The CDR3 is made up of 17 amino acids. J lost 7 bases, V lost 1 base, and 15 bases had no gene match. Germline CDR1 and CDR2: DFQATT and SNEGSKA (reference sequence). DNA of the CDR3: TGCAGTGCTAGAGGATGGTGGACTAGCGGAGACCTGGGGACCCAGTACTTC. Translation gives CSARGWWTSGDLGTQYF.

There are a few counts of this clonotype. The chain has TRBV11-2 and TRBJ2-5; 7 positions match TRBD2. The CDR3 is 17 residues long. Germline trimming cut 1 base from V and 5 bases from J; bases unmatched to any gene: 13. Germline V CDR1 and CDR2: SGHAT, FQNNGV. This chain's CDR3 is CASSLVLNGGTRETQYF. For the CDR3, the DNA is TGTGCCAGCAGCTTAGTTCTGAACGGGGGGACCAGGGAGACCCAGTACTTC. Full variable domain (rest looked up from reference TRBV11-2 and TRBJ2-5): EAGVAQSPRYKIIEKRQSVAFWCNPISGHATLYWYQQILGQGPKLLIQFQNNGVVDDSQLPKDRFSAERLKGVDSTLKIQPAKLEDSAVYLCASSLVLNGGTRETQYFGPGTRLLVL.

This clonotype has just a few counts. V usage is TRBV4-1 and J usage is TRBJ2-7; no definite D call. Germline assignment: CDR1 MGHRA and CDR2 YSYEKL. The V end lost 1 base, the J end lost 1 base, and 8 bases lay between the germline ends. The CDR3 totals 14 residues. As DNA, the CDR3 is TGCGCCAGCAGCCAAGTTTCTGGATCCTACGAGCAGTACTTC. Its translation is CASSQVSGSYEQYF.

This clonotype turned up a few times. This rearrangement joins TRBV5-6 to TRBJ2-2, with D possibly being TRBD1 or TRBD2 (6 bases each). The CDR3 consists of 17 residues. V was shortened by 4 bases and J by 0 bases, with 16 bases between the two germline ends. Germline CDR1 is SGHDT and CDR2 is YYEEEE. DNA of the CDR3: TGTGCCAGCAGCCCACTACCGGGGGCTACGAACACCGGGGAGCTGTTTTTT. The encoded protein is CASSPLPGATNTGELFF.

V usage is TRBV20-1 and J usage is TRBJ2-1, with 9 bases lining up with TRBD1. This CDR3 comprises 17 residues. V was pared by 2 bases and J by 5 bases, with 13 bases of the junction left unmatched. Germline CDR1 reads DFQATT; CDR2 reads SNEGSKA (reference sequence). In DNA, the CDR3 is TGCAGTGCTAGACCCCTAGGGGACAGGGTGACCCACAATGAGCAGTTCTTC. Its translation is CSARPLGDRVTHNEQFF.

V and J are TRBV12-3 or TRBV12-4 and TRBJ1-5; D remains unclear. Trimming removed 6 bases from V and 13 bases from J, with 16 bases in between. The CDR3 has 12 amino acids. In DNA form, the CDR3 reads TGTGCCAGCAGCTATAGCGGGCCCCAACAGCATTTT. Translating gives CASSYSGPQQHF.

The table lists this clonotype with a few counts. This chain uses TRBV7-6 with TRBJ2-7; D gene ambiguous. The CDR3 is made up of 15 amino acids. The V end was cut by 2 bases, the J end by 5 bases, with 16 bases between. CDR1 is SGHVS and CDR2 is FNYEAQ in the germline V gene. The chain's CDR3 is CASSLSPLGMDEQYF. CDR3 DNA: TGTGCCAGCAGCTTATCCCCCCTAGGGATGGACGAGCAGTACTTC.

The V and J genes are TRBV20-1 and TRBJ1-1; D not resolved. Germline CDR1 DFQATT, CDR2 SNEGSKA (reference sequence). The CDR3 is made up of 13 amino acids. V gave up 0 bases and J gave up 7 bases, with 12 bases separating them. The CDR3 here is CSARDVGKREAFF. The CDR3 DNA follows: TGCAGTGCTAGAGATGTCGGAAAGCGTGAAGCTTTCTTT.

The table lists this clonotype with a few counts. The V call is TRBV20-1, the J call TRBJ2-2, with 8 bases matching TRBD1. Germline assignment: CDR1 DFQATT and CDR2 SNEGSKA (reference sequence). This CDR3 spans 14 amino acids. The V and J ends lost 2 bases and 3 bases, in that order; junction bases with no gene match: 2. CDR3 residues: CSARLTGDTGELFF. CDR3 nucleotide sequence: TGCAGTGCTAGACTGACAGGGGACACCGGGGAGCTGTTTTTT.

This clonotype was seen more than once but under ten times. The chain links TRBV20-1 to TRBJ2-2, with a tentative D call TRBD2 (5 bases). The CDR3 runs 13 residues. In germline, CDR1 is DFQATT, CDR2 SNEGSKA (reference sequence). V shed 5 bases and J shed 4 bases, with 11 bases lying between them. CDR3 nucleotide sequence: TGCAGTGCTCGCGGACTTGTCACCGGGGAGCTGTTTTTT. Protein product: CSARGLVTGELFF.

Ten or more counts support this clonotype. V usage is TRBV10-3 and J usage is TRBJ1-2; D remains ambiguous. The CDR3 covers 15 residues. The germline CDR1 and CDR2 sequences are ENHRY and SYGVKD. Trimming stripped 1 base from V and 2 bases from J, with 11 bases between. CDR3 DNA: TGTGCCATCAGTGAGTTGGTTGGAACCAACTATGGCTACACCTTC. Amino acid sequence: CAISELVGTNYGYTF.

The rearrangement uses TRBV6-1 and TRBJ2-7; maybe TRBD1 (6 bases). Trimming pared 3 bases from V and 6 bases from J, leaving 12 bases between. Germline V gene lookup returns CDR1 MNHNS and CDR2 SASEGT. This CDR3 region has 13 residues. CDR3 DNA sequence: TGTGCCAGCAGTGACAATCAGGGGATCGAGCAGTACTTC. Encoded protein: CASSDNQGIEQYF.

This clonotype was recorded a few times. The rearrangement links TRBV3-1 to TRBJ1-2; D is ambiguous. The CDR3 covers 12 residues. Trimming removed 9 bases at V and 4 bases at J, with 12 bases between. Per germline, CDR1 LGHDT and CDR2 YNNKEL (reference sequence). CDR3 sequence (DNA): TGTGCCAGTACGTCCAGGACCTATGGCTACACCTTC. It encodes CASTSRTYGYTF.

The chain carries TRBV12-3 or TRBV12-4 and TRBJ2-1, with 8 bases identical to TRBD2. The junction had 6 bases not matched to a gene; V was cut back by 3 bases and J by 5 bases. The CDR3 is made up of 15 amino acids. The CDR3 nucleotides are TGTGCCAGCAGTTTTATAACGGGAGGGGACAATGAGCAGTTCTTC. This codes for CASSFITGGDNEQFF.